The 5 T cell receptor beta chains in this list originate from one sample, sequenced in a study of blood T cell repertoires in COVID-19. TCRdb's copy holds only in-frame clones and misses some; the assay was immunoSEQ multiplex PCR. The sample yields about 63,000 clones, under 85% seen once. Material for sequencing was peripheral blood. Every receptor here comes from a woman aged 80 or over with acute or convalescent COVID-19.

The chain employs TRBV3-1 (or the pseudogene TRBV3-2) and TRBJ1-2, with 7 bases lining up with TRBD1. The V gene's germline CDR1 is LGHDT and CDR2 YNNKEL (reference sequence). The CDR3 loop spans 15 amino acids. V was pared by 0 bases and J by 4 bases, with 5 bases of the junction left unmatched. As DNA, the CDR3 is TGTGCCAGCAGCCAAGATTATGCAGGGGGCTATGGCTACACCTTC. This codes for CASSQDYAGGYGYTF.

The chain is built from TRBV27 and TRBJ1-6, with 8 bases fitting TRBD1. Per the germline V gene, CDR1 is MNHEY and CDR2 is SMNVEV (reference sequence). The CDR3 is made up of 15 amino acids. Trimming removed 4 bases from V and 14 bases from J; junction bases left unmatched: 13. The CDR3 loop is CASSSLRTGIKTLHF. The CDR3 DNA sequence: TGTGCCAGCAGTTCACTACGGACAGGGATTAAGACCCTCCACTTT.

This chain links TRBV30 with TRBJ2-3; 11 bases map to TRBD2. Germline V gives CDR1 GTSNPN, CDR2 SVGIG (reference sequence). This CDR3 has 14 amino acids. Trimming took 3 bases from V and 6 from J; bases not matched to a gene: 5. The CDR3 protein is CAWRLAGGRDTQYF. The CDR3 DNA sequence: TGTGCCTGGAGGCTAGCGGGAGGTAGGGATACGCAGTATTTT. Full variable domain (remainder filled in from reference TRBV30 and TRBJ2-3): SQTIHQWPATLVQPVGSPLSLECTVEGTSNPNLYWYRQAAGRGLQLLFYSVGIGQISSEVPQNLSASRPQDRQFILSSKKLLLSDSGFYLCAWRLAGGRDTQYFGPGTRLTVL.

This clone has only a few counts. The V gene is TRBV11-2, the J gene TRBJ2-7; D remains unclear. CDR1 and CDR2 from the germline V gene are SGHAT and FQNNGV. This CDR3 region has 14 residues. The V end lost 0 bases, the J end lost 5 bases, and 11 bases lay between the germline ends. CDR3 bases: TGTGCCAGCAGCTTAGAGGTAGTAGCAAACGAGCAGTACTTC. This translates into CASSLEVVANEQYF.

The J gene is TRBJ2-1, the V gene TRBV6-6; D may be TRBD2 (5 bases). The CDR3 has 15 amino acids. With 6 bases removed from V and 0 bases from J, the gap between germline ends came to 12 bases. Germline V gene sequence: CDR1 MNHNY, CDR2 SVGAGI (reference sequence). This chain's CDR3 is CASSTLGDSYNEQFF. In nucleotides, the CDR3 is TGTGCCAGCAGCACACTAGGAGACTCCTACAATGAGCAGTTCTTC.